The rows below give T cell receptor beta chains drawn from one sample of a study of blood T cell repertoires in COVID-19. Method: immunoSEQ multiplex PCR; TCRdb's copy keeps in-frame clones and lacks some. The sample lists 300,000 to 400,000 clones, 70% to 90% seen once, with around 1.6% in the top ten. The source material was peripheral blood. These receptors originate from a woman younger than 45 with COVID-19, enrolled during active disease. The CDR3 runs from the conserved cysteine through the conserved F or W. The D gene is left open where the match is weak. Clone size appears in some rows only: once, few, many, or a class for an expanded clone.

D	V	size	J	DNA	CDR3
TRBD1	TRBV5-6	.	TRBJ2-7	TGTGCCAGCAGCCAGGGACAGGGAGGCGAGCAGTACTTC	CASSQGQGGEQYF
.	TRBV28	.	TRBJ1-2	TGTGCCAGCAGCCCCCCCGTCCTCTATGGCTACACCTTC	CASSPPVLYGYTF
.	TRBV30	.	TRBJ2-2	TGTGCCTGGAGCGAGTTCGCCGGGGAGCTGTTTTTT	CAWSEFAGELFF
.	TRBV28	.	TRBJ1-2	TGTGCCAGCACCCTAGGCGGGGTCGGGGGATTAGCTGGCTACACCTTC	CASTLGGVGGLAGYTF
TRBD1	TRBV5-1	.	TRBJ2-7	TGCGCCAGCAAAATCGGAGACAGGGTTGGCGAGCAGTACTTC	CASKIGDRVGEQYF
.	TRBV18	.	TRBJ1-4	TGTGCCAGCTCACTATCGACGGGAAATGAAAAACTGTTTTTT	CASSLSTGNEKLFF
.	TRBV18	.	TRBJ1-1	TGTGCCAGCTCACCACCGCGGGGGGGCCAGCGGGATAGTGAAGCTTTCTTT	CASSPPRGGQRDSEAFF
.	TRBV7-2	.	TRBJ1-1	TGTGCCAGCAGCTTAGGGGTAGCCAGTGAAGCTTTCTTT	CASSLGVASEAFF
TRBD1	TRBV5-1	.	TRBJ1-1	TGCGCCAGCAGCTTAGGGACAGCCGGTGAAGCTTTCTTT	CASSLGTAGEAFF
TRBD2	TRBV3-1/TRBV3-2	.	TRBJ2-3	TGTGCCAGCAGCCAAGCTTCTAGCGGGCCCCGGTATTTT	CASSQASSGPRYF
.	TRBV7-2	.	TRBJ2-2	TGTGCCAGCACTCGAGGGGGCACCGGGGAGCTGTTTTTT	CASTRGGTGELFF
TRBD1	TRBV5-1	.	TRBJ2-7	TGCGCCAGCAGAAAAACAGGGGGCGCTTTCCACGAGCAGTACTTC	CASRKTGGAFHEQYF
.	TRBV18	.	TRBJ2-2	TGTGCCAGCTCACCGTGGACAGAACACACCGGGGAGCTGTTTTTT	CASSPWTEHTGELFF
TRBD1	TRBV6-6	.	TRBJ1-2	TGTGCCAGCAGTCAGGGACAGGAGAACGGCTACACCTTC	CASSQGQENGYTF
.	TRBV5-1	.	TRBJ1-5	TGCGCCAGCACTCGCTCGCCCGGTCAGCCCCAGCATTTT	CASTRSPGQPQHF
TRBD2	TRBV20-1	.	TRBJ2-2	TGCAGTGCTAGTCCCCTAGCGGGGGTTATCACCGGGGAGCTGTTTTTT	CSASPLAGVITGELFF
.	TRBV4-2	.	TRBJ2-3	TGTGCCAGCAGCCCCGATCGGGGGACAGATACGCAGTATTTT	CASSPDRGTDTQYF
TRBD1	TRBV7-9	.	TRBJ1-1	TGTGCCAGCAGCCCTTCACTCCGAGGGGGCCCGAGTAAAGCTTTCTTT	CASSPSLRGGPSKAFF
.	TRBV7-9	once	TRBJ1-1	TGTGCCAGCAGCTTGGGGGGGCACACTGAAGCTTTCTTT	CASSLGGHTEAFF
.	TRBV2	few	TRBJ2-5	TGTGCCAGCCAACAGGTGATCCAAGAGACCCAGTACTTC	CASQQVIQETQYF
.	TRBV7-9	.	TRBJ2-7	TGTGCCAGCAGCTTAAATAAAGCCGAAACCTACGAGCAGTACTTC	CASSLNKAETYEQYF
.	TRBV7-2	.	TRBJ1-4	TGTGCCAGCAGCTCCAGTGCCCCAACTAATGAAAAACTGTTTTTT	CASSSSAPTNEKLFF
.	TRBV19	.	TRBJ2-3	TGTGCCAGTAGCGGAGGTGAGCAGTATTTT	CASSGGEQYF
.	TRBV5-1	.	TRBJ1-3	TGCGCCAGCAGCTCCCTCGGGGTCGGAAACACCATATATTTT	CASSSLGVGNTIYF
TRBD2	TRBV11-3	.	TRBJ2-3	TGTGCCAGCAGCTTAACGGGACTAGCGGGGGCCGCCACAGATACGCAGTATTTT	CASSLTGLAGAATDTQYF
.	TRBV6-6	.	TRBJ2-7	TGTGCCAGCAGTTTAGCGGAAACCTACGAGCAGTACTTC	CASSLAETYEQYF
.	TRBV3-1/TRBV3-2	.	TRBJ2-5	TGTGCCAGCAGCCAAGGGTCGGGGGTAGGGGAGACCCAGTACTTC	CASSQGSGVGETQYF
.	TRBV29-1	.	TRBJ2-1	TGCAGCGTTCGTGAGGGGGGGGCTGAGCAGTTCTTC	CSVREGGAEQFF
TRBD2	TRBV3-1/TRBV3-2	.	TRBJ2-1	TGTGCCAGCAGCTCCCGGACTAGCGGGGGGTACAATGAGCAGTTCTTC	CASSSRTSGGYNEQFF
.	TRBV7-2	.	TRBJ2-5	TGTGCCAGCAGCGTTCCGAGCTATCGGGAGACCCAGTACTTC	CASSVPSYRETQYF
.	TRBV5-4	.	TRBJ1-2	TGTGCCAGCAGCTTACCTCAGGTGGGCTACACCTTC	CASSLPQVGYTF
.	TRBV4-2	.	TRBJ1-4	TGTGCCAGCAGCCAAGTTACGCAGGGAGGCGAAAAACTGTTTTTT	CASSQVTQGGEKLFF
.	TRBV6-5	.	TRBJ1-1	TGTGCCAGCAGTTACGCAGGGTTGGCTGAAGCTTTCTTT	CASSYAGLAEAFF